This T cell receptor beta chain was obtained from a study of cytomegalovirus exposure and HLA in healthy donors. For this clone: Its cognate antigen is unknown.

General study results and limits: The authors listed some 160 TCR beta chains as cytomegalovirus-associated. The authors confirmed in vitro that a few CMV-associated chains were specific for CMV antigens.

The CDR3 consists of 18 residues. Germline lookup yields CDR1 MGHRA and CDR2 YSYEKL. Trimming removed 1 base from V and 1 base from J, with 17 bases in between. Some clones are missing from TCRdb's copy, which holds only in-frame ones; the method was immunoSEQ multiplex PCR. The table includes hundreds of thousands of clones, around 86% detected once. The chain recombines TRBV4-1 with TRBJ1-5; D possibly corresponds to TRBD1 (6 bases). The sequence came from a woman between 18 and 29 years old in good health and CMV-seropositive. The material sequenced was PBMCs. The CDR3 is CASSQGDTGPSSNQPQHF. DNA for the CDR3: TGCGCCAGCAGCCAAGGAGATACAGGGCCTTCGAGCAATCAGCCCCAGCATTTT.